These 8 T cell receptor beta chains originate from one sample sequenced in a study of blood T cell repertoires in COVID-19. Data came from immunoSEQ multiplex PCR; TCRdb stores just in-frame clones and leaves some out. Of 11,000 or so clones in the sample, about 80% are singletons; the top ten hold approximately 40%. The sequenced material came from peripheral blood. All receptors derive from an elderly man with acute or convalescent COVID-19.

The chain couples TRBV9 to TRBJ2-3, with TRBD2 identical over 10 bases. The V segment lost 4 bases and the J segment 5 bases; nucleotides outside the gene matches: 7. The V gene's germline CDR1 is SGDLS and CDR2 YYNGEE. This CDR3 is built from 15 residues. The CDR3 is CASSLSGGAVDTQYF. CDR3 nucleotides: TGTGCCAGCAGCCTGAGCGGGGGGGCCGTAGATACGCAGTATTTT. The complete variable domain, with remaining parts taken from reference TRBV9 and TRBJ2-3, reads DSGVTQTPKHLITATGQRVTLRCSPRSGDLSVYWYQQSLDQGLQFLIQYYNGEERAKGNILERFSAQQFPDLHSELNLSSLELGDSALYFCASSLSGGAVDTQYFGPGTRLTVL.

The chain carries TRBV4-3 and TRBJ2-2, with 10 bases aligning to TRBD2. The CDR3 extends over 17 amino acids. The trim removed 4 bases at V and 5 bases at J, leaving 10 bases unmatched. The germline V gene encodes CDR1 LGHNA and CDR2 YSLEER. The CDR3 DNA follows: TGCGCCAGCAGCCGCGGTAGCGGGGGGTCCCGGACCGGGGAGCTGTTTTTT. Translation gives CASSRGSGGSRTGELFF.

As DNA, the CDR3 is TGTGCCAGCAGTACAGGGGAAGGGGTAAAACTGTTTTTT. It codes for CASSTGEGVKLFF. This chain links TRBV12-3 or TRBV12-4 with TRBJ1-4, with 7 bases that match TRBD1. This CDR3 has 13 amino acids. V gave up 5 bases and J gave up 10 bases; unmatched junction bases: 7.

CDR3 nucleotides: TGTGCCAGCAGCTTAGGGGACAGGTACGAGCAGTACTTC. Translating gives CASSLGDRYEQYF. The chain is built from TRBV11-3 and TRBJ2-7; 8 bases fit TRBD1. This CDR3 comprises 13 residues. Per germline, CDR1 SGHNT and CDR2 YENEEA. V lost 1 base to trimming and J lost 4 bases; unmatched junction nucleotides: 0.

The chain combines TRBV29-1 with TRBJ1-1; TRBD1 might be the D (5 bases). Germline V gene data show CDR1 as SQVTM and CDR2 as ANQGSEA. V lost 7 bases to trimming and J lost 1 base, with 16 bases between them. The CDR3 runs 14 residues. CDR3 DNA: TGCAGCGCTAACAGGCGGCCGGAGAACACTGAAGCTTTCTTT. Translated, it gives CSANRRPENTEAFF.

V and J are TRBV5-1 and TRBJ2-5; possible D gene TRBD1, 6 bases. The germline V gene has CDR1 SGHRS and CDR2 YFSETQ. Trimming pared 6 bases from V and 2 bases from J, leaving 17 bases between. This CDR3 region has 15 residues. CDR3 bases: TGCGCCAGCAAGGTTGGGGGCTCGGGTCAAGAGACCCAGTACTTC. It specifies CASKVGGSGQETQYF. The entire variable domain, with the rest obtained from reference TRBV5-1 and TRBJ2-5, is as follows: KAGVTQTPRYLIKTRGQQVTLSCSPISGHRSVSWYQQTPGQGLQFLFEYFSETQRNKGNFPGRFSGRQFSNSRSEMNVSTLELGDSALYLCASKVGGSGQETQYFGPGTRLLVL.

This clone was observed a single time. The chain has TRBV19 and TRBJ1-5; 7 nucleotides match TRBD1. The CDR3 length is 14 residues. Germline V CDR1 and CDR2: LNHDA, SQIVND (reference sequence). J lost 3 bases, V lost 6 bases, and 5 bases had no gene match. The CDR3 reads CASSLQGNNQPQHF. CDR3 nucleotide sequence: TGTGCCAGTAGCCTACAGGGGAACAATCAGCCCCAGCATTTT.

The rearrangement links TRBV14 to TRBJ1-2; 8 bases are a match to TRBD1. The CDR3 covers 15 residues. Germline lookup yields CDR1 SGHDN and CDR2 FVKESK. Unmatched junction bases numbered 5, after V lost 1 base and J lost 4 bases. CDR3 region: CASSQGPGGFYGYTF. The CDR3 nucleotides are TGTGCCAGCAGCCAAGGCCCAGGGGGCTTCTATGGCTACACCTTC.